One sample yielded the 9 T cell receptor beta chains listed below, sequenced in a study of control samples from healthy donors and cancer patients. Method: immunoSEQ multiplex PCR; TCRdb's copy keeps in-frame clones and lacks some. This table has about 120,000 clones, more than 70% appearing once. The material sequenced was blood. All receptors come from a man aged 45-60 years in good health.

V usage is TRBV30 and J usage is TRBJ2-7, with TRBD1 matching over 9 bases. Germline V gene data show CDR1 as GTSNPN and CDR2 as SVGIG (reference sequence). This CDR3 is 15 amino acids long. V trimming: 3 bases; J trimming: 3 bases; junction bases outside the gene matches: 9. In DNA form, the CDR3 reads TGTGCCTGGAGCCAAGGGGGACAGGGCATCTACGAGCAGTACTTC. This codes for CAWSQGGQGIYEQYF.

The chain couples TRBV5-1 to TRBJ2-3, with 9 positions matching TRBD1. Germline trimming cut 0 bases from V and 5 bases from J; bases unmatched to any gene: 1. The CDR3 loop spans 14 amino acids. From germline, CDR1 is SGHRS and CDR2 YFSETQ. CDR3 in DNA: TGCGCCAGCAGCTTGGCGGGACAGGGAGATACGCAGTATTTT. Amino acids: CASSLAGQGDTQYF.

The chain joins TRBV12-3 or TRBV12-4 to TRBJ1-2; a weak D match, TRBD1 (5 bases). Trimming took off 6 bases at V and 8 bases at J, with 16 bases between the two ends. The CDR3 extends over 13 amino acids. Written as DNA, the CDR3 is TGTGCCAGCAGCTACCGATCGGGGCGCGGCTACACCTTC. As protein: CASSYRSGRGYTF.

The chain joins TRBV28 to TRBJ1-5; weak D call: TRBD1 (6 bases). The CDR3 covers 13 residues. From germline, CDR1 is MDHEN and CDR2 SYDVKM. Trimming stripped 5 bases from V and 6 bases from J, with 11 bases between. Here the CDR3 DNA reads TGTGCCAGCAGTCCGTACAGGGTTCAGCCCCAGCATTTT. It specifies CASSPYRVQPQHF.

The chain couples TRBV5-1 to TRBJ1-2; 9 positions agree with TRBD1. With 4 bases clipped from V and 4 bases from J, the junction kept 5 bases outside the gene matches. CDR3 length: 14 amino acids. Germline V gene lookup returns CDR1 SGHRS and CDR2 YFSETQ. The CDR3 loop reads CASSRTGDGYGYTF. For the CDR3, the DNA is TGCGCCAGCAGCCGGACAGGGGATGGCTATGGCTACACCTTC.

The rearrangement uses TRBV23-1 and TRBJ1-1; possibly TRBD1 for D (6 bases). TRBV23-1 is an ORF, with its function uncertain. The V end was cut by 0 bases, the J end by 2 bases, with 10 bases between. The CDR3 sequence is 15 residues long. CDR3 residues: CASSQSRGRNTEAFF. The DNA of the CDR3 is TGCGCCAGCAGTCAATCGCGGGGGCGCAACACTGAAGCTTTCTTT.

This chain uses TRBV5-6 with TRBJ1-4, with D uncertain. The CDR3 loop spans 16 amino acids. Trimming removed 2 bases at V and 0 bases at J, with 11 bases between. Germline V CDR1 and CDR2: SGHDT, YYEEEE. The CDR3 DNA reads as TGTGCCAGCAGCTTCTGGACGGCTTCAACTAATGAAAAACTGTTTTTT. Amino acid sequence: CASSFWTASTNEKLFF. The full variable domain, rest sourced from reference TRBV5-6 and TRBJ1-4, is DAGVTQSPTHLIKTRGQQVTLRCSPKSGHDTVSWYQQALGQGPQFIFQYYEEEERQRGNFPDRFSGHQFPNYSSELNVNALLLGDSALYLCASSFWTASTNEKLFFGSGTQLSVL.

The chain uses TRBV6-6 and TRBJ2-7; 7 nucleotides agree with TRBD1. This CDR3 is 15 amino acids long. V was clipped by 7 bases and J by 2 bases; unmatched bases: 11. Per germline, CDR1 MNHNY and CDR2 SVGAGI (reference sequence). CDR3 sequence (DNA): TGTGCCAGCACCCCCCCGACAGGGACAACCTACGAGCAGTACTTC. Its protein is CASTPPTGTTYEQYF.

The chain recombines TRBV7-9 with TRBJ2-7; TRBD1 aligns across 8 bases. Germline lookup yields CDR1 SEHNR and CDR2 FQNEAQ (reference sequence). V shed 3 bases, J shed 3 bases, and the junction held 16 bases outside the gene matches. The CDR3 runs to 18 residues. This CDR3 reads CASSFGPTDRANLYEQYF. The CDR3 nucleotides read TGTGCCAGCAGCTTCGGCCCCACGGACAGGGCCAACCTCTACGAGCAGTACTTC.